The source of this T cell receptor (beta chain) is a study of cytomegalovirus exposure and HLA in healthy donors. Study overall: There were around 100 million unique TCR beta sequences, drawn from about 179 million T cells, in an earlier analysis. Broader study findings: DRB1 had the most TCR associations and HLA-C the fewest, a later analysis found, with rates varying by HLA locus. Three chains tied to CMV proved CMV antigen-specific in vitro. Segments of the TCR beta V type were, in most cases, productive about 90% or about 30% of the time in an earlier analysis.

The V end lost 0 bases, the J end lost 0 bases, and 8 bases lay between the germline ends. Germline V gene lookup returns CDR1 SEHNR and CDR2 FQNEAQ (reference sequence). This CDR3 has 15 amino acids. To note about this clone: No antigen is known for it.

Primers for the PCR totalled 60 Vbeta and 13 Jbeta. Produced via immunoSEQ multiplex PCR; TCRdb's table is partial and in-frame only. The data contain hundreds of thousands of clones, 76% of them seen just once; the ten biggest clones take up over 0.55%. The chain combines TRBV7-9 with TRBJ1-1; no reliable D call. The receptor's source is a man aged 18 to 30 in good health and CMV-seronegative. What was sequenced was PBMCs. The CDR3 protein is CASSLAGPMNTEAFF. The CDR3 DNA follows: TGTGCCAGCAGCTTAGCGGGCCCCATGAACACTGAAGCTTTCTTT.